This T cell receptor beta chain was found in a study of neurological immune-mediated disorders. Ten or more counts support this clonotype. What it recognizes is unknown. Study outcomes and limitations: In HTLV-1-associated myelopathy, TCR clonal expansion was greatest, whereas multiple sclerosis had the least, falling below healthy controls. Phylogenetic grouping assigned the repertoires of 18 of 34 multiple sclerosis patients to a single related-CDR3 cluster, which may represent a signature.

Time point: longitudinal time-point 3. The study built unsorted libraries from 2 million PBMCs kept at -80 C. The making of cDNA relied on 5'RACE with 10-nucleotide random UMIs. TCRdb called the 5' RACE reads again in MiXCR, with one record for every CDR3 protein. This table holds some 80,000 distinct CDR3 sequences, 4.3% found once. J was trimmed by 5 bases and V by 1 base; bases with no gene match: 8. The CDR3 is 15 residues long. The germline V gene has CDR1 MNHEY and CDR2 SMNVEV (reference sequence). The TCR originated in a woman in her fifties or sixties with multiple sclerosis. The sequenced sample was PBMCs. The gene calls are TRBV27 and TRBJ2-7; 7 bases map to TRBD2. CDR3 bases: TGTGCCAGCAGTTTATGGGGGACTACCTTCAACGAGCAGTACTTC. This sequence encodes CASSLWGTTFNEQYF.